This TCR beta chain was identified in a study of molecular identifiers for immune sequencing clone quantification. The bulk TCR libraries were made with methods described before and with listed TCR primers. TCRdb re-analysed the PCR reads in MiXCR, keeping a single row per CDR3 protein. The sample has approximately 63,000 distinct CDR3 sequences, around 20% seen once. This clonotype was recorded at least ten times. Its antigen is as yet unknown. Overall study findings and caveats: With a barcode shared among identical TCR molecules, highly expanded clone sizes could be underestimated.

Libraries from naive CD8 cells were generated from 20,000 to 1,000,000 sorted cells (with 10%, 30% or 50% RNA). This TCR came from a human donor in good health. Some libraries in this study had Jurkat cell RNA spiked in. Sample: naive CD8+ T cells from blood, with Jurkat cell RNA spiked in. The subset was: FACS-sorted CD8+CD4-CCR7+CD45RA+ naive T cells.

The DNA of the CDR3 is TGTGCCAGCACCTCCGGGGGGGCTTGGGAGACCCAGTACTTC. It encodes CASTSGGAWETQYF. The chain links TRBV28 to TRBJ2-5; TRBD2 matches 8 bases. The V gene end was trimmed by 7 bases and the J gene end by 5 bases; junction bases not matched to a gene: 9. Germline assignment: CDR1 MDHEN and CDR2 SYDVKM. The CDR3 runs 14 residues.